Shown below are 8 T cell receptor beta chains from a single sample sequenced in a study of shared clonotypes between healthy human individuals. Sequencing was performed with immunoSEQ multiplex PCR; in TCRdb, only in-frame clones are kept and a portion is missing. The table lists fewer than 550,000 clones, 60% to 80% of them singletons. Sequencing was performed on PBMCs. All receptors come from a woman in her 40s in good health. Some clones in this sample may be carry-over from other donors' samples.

The CDR3 reads CASSLTSGASQYF. CDR3 coding DNA: TGTGCCAGCAGCTTAACATCGGGGGCTTCCCAGTATTTT. The chain combines TRBV11-2 with TRBJ2-3; possibly TRBD1 or TRBD2 for D (6 bases each). Trimming took 2 bases from V and 12 from J, leaving 15 bases between them. CDR3 length: 13 amino acids. Germline CDR1 is SGHAT and CDR2 is FQNNGV.

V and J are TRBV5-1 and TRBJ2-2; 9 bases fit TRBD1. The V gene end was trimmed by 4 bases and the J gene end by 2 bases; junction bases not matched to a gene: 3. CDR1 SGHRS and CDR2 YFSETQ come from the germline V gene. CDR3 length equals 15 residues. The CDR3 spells CASSTGQGNTGELFF. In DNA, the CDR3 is TGCGCCAGCAGCACGGGACAGGGAAACACCGGGGAGCTGTTTTTT.

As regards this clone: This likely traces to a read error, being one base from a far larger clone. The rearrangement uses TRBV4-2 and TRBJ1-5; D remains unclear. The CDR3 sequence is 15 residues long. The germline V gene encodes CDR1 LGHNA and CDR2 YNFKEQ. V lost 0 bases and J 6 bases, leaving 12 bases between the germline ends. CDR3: CASSQDRAGCQPQHF. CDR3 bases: TGTGCCAGCAGCCAAGATAGGGCGGGGTGTCAGCCCCAGCATTTT.

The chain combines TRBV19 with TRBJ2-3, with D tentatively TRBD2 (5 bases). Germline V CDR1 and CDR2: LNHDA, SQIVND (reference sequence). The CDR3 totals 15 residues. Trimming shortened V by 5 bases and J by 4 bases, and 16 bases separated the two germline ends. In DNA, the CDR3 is TGTGCCAGTAGTCCGGACTTTGCTGGGGCAGATACGCAGTATTTT. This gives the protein CASSPDFAGADTQYF.

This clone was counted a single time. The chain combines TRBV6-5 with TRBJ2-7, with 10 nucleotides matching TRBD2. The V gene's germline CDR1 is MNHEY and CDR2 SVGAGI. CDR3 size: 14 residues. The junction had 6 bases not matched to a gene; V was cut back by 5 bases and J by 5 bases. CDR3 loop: CASSRLAGGNEQYF. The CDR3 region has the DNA TGTGCCAGCAGTAGGTTAGCGGGAGGTAACGAGCAGTACTTC.

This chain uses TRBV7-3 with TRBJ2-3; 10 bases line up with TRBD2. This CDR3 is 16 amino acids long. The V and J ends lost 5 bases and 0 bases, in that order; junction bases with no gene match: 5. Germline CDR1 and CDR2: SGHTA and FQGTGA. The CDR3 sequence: CASSPGLATSTDTQYF. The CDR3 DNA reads TGTGCCAGCAGCCCGGGACTAGCGACTAGCACAGATACGCAGTATTTT.

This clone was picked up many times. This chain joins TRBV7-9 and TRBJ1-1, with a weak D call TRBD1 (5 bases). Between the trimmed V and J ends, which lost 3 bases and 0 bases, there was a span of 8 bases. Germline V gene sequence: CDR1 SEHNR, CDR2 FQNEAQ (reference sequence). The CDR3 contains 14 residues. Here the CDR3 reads CASSFGGMNTEAFF. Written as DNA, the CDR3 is TGTGCCAGCAGCTTCGGGGGAATGAACACTGAAGCTTTCTTT.

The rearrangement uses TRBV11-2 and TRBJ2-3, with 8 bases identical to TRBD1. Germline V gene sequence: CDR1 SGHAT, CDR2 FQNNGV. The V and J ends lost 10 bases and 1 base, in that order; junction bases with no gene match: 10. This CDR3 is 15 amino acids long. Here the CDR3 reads CATLDLGQGTDTQYF. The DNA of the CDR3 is TGTGCCACCTTGGACTTGGGACAGGGCACAGATACGCAGTATTTT.